The clone carrying this T cell receptor (beta chain) was seen only a few times. Its antigen is undetermined. The data originate from a study of blood T cells in healthy people across ages. Primed by a sample-barcoded 5' primer and a J-beta primer mix, a second PCR proceeded for roughly 7 to 11 cycles. TCRdb used MiXCR to reprocess the 5' RACE reads, holding one entry per CDR3 protein. Here the sample spans some 700,000 distinct CDR3 sequences, roughly two fifths being singletons. Peripheral blood was drawn, roughly 10 milliliters per donor. PBMCs numbering at least 7 million were isolated per sample. Findings of the study overall: Estimates of diversity drawn from one million T cells were considered underestimates. The long-lived group displayed more naive CD4+ cells, plus higher diversity, than the aged donors did.

The specimen was blood. The TCR sequence derives from a woman aged 55 to 70 in good health.

CDR3 nucleotide sequence: TGCAGTGCACGAAAAGGGGTCGGGGGGCCCAATCAGCCCCAGCATTTT. It translates to CSARKGVGGPNQPQHF. The chain employs TRBV20-1 and TRBJ1-5; a weak D match, TRBD1 (6 bases). CDR3 length equals 16 residues. V was shortened by 6 bases and J by 3 bases, with 21 bases between the two germline ends. The germline CDR1 and CDR2 sequences are DFQATT and SNEGSKA (reference sequence).